This entry is about one T cell receptor (beta chain). What it binds is unknown. The entirety of the isolated RNA underwent reverse transcription, so expressed TCRB transcripts were sequenced. Some clones are missing from TCRdb's copy, which holds only in-frame ones; the method was immunoSEQ multiplex PCR. The sample yields tens of thousands of clones, around 45% seen once. Purities in excess of 98% were seen in all sorted populations. The entry originates in a study of beta chain features in type 1 diabetes. Study outcomes and limitations: Shorter TCRB CDR3s, moderately but significantly so, marked every one of the four CD4+ subsets in Type 1 diabetes patients.

The clonotype comes from a man younger than 40 with type 1 diabetes. Sequenced sample: Tregs from blood.

The DNA for the CDR3 is TGTGCCAGCAGCTTATCATTCAGGACAGATACGCAGTATTTT. This codes for CASSLSFRTDTQYF. This chain connects TRBV11-1 to TRBJ2-3, with unresolved D. The V and J ends lost 2 bases and 3 bases respectively, with 9 bases between them. Germline assignment: CDR1 SGHAT and CDR2 FQDESV (reference sequence). The CDR3 length is 14 residues.